One sample yielded the 22 T cell receptor beta chains listed below, sequenced in a study of shared clonotypes between healthy human individuals. Clones were sequenced by immunoSEQ multiplex PCR, and TCRdb holds only the in-frame ones, with some missing. The profile shows about 600,000 clones, just over 75% of them singletons. The sample taken for sequencing was PBMCs. Receptors were obtained from a woman aged 40-49 years in good health. Some clones in this sample may be carry-over from other donors' samples.

The CDR3 protein is CASSPFNQPQHF. In DNA, the CDR3 is TGTGCCAGCAGCCCCTTTAATCAGCCCCAGCATTTT. The gene calls are TRBV7-2 and TRBJ1-5; unclear D gene. The ends were cut back, 5 bases at V and 4 bases at J, with 6 bases in the middle. CDR3 length equals 12 residues. Germline CDR1 is SGHTA and CDR2 is FQGNSA.

The chain joins TRBV7-2 to TRBJ2-1; 10 bases line up with TRBD2. After removal of 8 bases from V and 5 bases from J, the junction contained 6 bases not matched to a gene. Germline V gene sequence: CDR1 SGHTA, CDR2 FQGNSA. The CDR3 spans 14 residues. The CDR3 DNA reads as TGTGCCAGCCTCCCGGGACTAGCGAACAATGAGCAGTTCTTC. This codes for CASLPGLANNEQFF.

The V gene is TRBV10-3, the J gene TRBJ1-1; tentatively, D is TRBD1 (5 bases). Germline-derived CDR1 and CDR2 are ENHRY and SYGVKD. V was shortened by 10 bases and J by 4 bases, with 16 bases between the two germline ends. The CDR3 has 13 residues. The CDR3 is CATQLGGGTEAFF. CDR3 nucleotides: TGTGCCACCCAGTTGGGGGGGGGCACTGAAGCTTTCTTT.

The chain has TRBV19 and TRBJ2-7; D is unresolved. CDR3 length: 13 amino acids. V lost 3 bases and J lost 7, with 13 bases in between. Germline CDR1 is LNHDA and CDR2 is SQIVND (reference sequence). The CDR3 DNA follows: TGTGCCAGTAGTATCCAGGCTGAAGGGGAGCAGTACTTC. Amino acids: CASSIQAEGEQYF.

Note on this clone: The sample has other DNA sequences that encode this CDR3 too. The rearrangement uses TRBV27 and TRBJ2-7, with 8 bases lining up with TRBD1. The V and J ends lost 6 bases and 2 bases, in that order; junction bases with no gene match: 3. Looked up from germline, CDR1 is MNHEY and CDR2 is SMNVEV (reference sequence). The CDR3 consists of 13 residues. CDR3 amino acids: CASRGTGTYEQYF. CDR3 coding DNA: TGTGCCAGCAGGGGGACAGGAACCTACGAGCAGTACTTC.

This clone appeared a single time. This chain links TRBV27 with TRBJ1-1; 10 bases are a match to TRBD1. The V and J ends lost 5 bases and 5 bases, in that order; junction bases with no gene match: 11. Germline V gives CDR1 MNHEY, CDR2 SMNVEV (reference sequence). There are 16 residues in the CDR3. The CDR3 DNA sequence: TGTGCCAGCAGTATTCCGACAGGGGGCGCGAGGACTGAAGCTTTCTTT. This codes for CASSIPTGGARTEAFF.

V and J are TRBV25-1 and TRBJ2-3; D gene ambiguous. This CDR3 comprises 14 residues. CDR1 is MGHDK and CDR2 is SYGVNS in the germline V gene. The V gene lost 4 bases and the J gene lost 4 bases, with 12 bases spanning the gap. CDR3: CASSGPGVADTQYF. DNA of the CDR3: TGTGCCAGCAGTGGGCCAGGTGTCGCAGATACGCAGTATTTT.

V gene TRBV10-3 combines with J gene TRBJ2-1; 9 bases fit TRBD1. CDR3 length: 15 amino acids. The germline V gene encodes CDR1 ENHRY and CDR2 SYGVKD. The V segment lost 3 bases and the J segment 8 bases; nucleotides outside the gene matches: 8. The CDR3 sequence: CAISERTGVGDEQFF. Here the CDR3 DNA reads TGTGCCATCAGTGAAAGGACAGGGGTCGGCGATGAGCAGTTCTTC.

The V and J genes are TRBV10-3 and TRBJ2-3; the D is unclear. Trimming cost V 0 bases and J 6 bases, with 7 bases left between them. CDR1 and CDR2 (germline): ENHRY, SYGVKD. CDR3 length equals 13 residues. The CDR3 here is CAISESTQDTQYF. In DNA, the CDR3 is TGTGCCATCAGTGAGTCGACCCAGGATACGCAGTATTTT.

This chain joins TRBV29-1 and TRBJ2-1, with D possibly TRBD1 on 5 matching bases. Trimming cost V 3 bases and J 8 bases, with 14 bases left between them. The CDR3 consists of 13 residues. Germline V gene sequence: CDR1 SQVTM, CDR2 ANQGSEA. The CDR3 spells CSVERSGYDEQFF. The CDR3 DNA is TGCAGCGTTGAGCGGTCAGGGTACGATGAGCAGTTCTTC.

The V call is TRBV7-9, the J call TRBJ1-3, with no clear D. This CDR3 has 16 residues. Trimming left V 0 bases short and J 3 bases short, with 12 bases between. Looked up from germline, CDR1 is SEHNR and CDR2 is FQNEAQ (reference sequence). The DNA of the CDR3 is TGTGCCAGCAGCTTAGCTGCGGGCGGAGGTGGAAACACCATATATTTT. This encodes CASSLAAGGGGNTIYF.

CDR3 in amino acids: CASKGGGSQETQYF. The CDR3 bases are TGCGCCAGCAAGGGTGGCGGATCCCAAGAGACCCAGTACTTC. The chain employs TRBV10-2 and TRBJ2-5; D unclear. Germline V gene data show CDR1 as WSHSY and CDR2 as SAAADI. There are 14 residues in the CDR3. V was clipped by 7 bases and J by 1 base, with 13 bases between them.

The chain has TRBV2 and TRBJ2-3, with a weak D call TRBD2 (6 bases). V dropped 7 bases and J dropped 0 bases, with 8 bases sitting between them. CDR3 length: 13 residues. The germline gives CDR1 SNHLY, CDR2 FYNNEI. The CDR3 DNA reads as TGTGCCAGCACCGGGACTAGCACAGATACGCAGTATTTT. Its protein product is CASTGTSTDTQYF.

V is TRBV27 and J is TRBJ2-1, with 12 bases lining up with TRBD2. The ends lost 8 bases at V and 9 bases at J; junction bases unmatched: 5. The CDR3 spans 13 residues. The V gene's germline CDR1 is MNHEY and CDR2 SMNVEV (reference sequence). CDR3 region: CASLAGGRGEQFF. CDR3 sequence (DNA): TGTGCCAGCCTAGCGGGAGGGCGAGGTGAGCAGTTCTTC.

This chain links TRBV28 with TRBJ2-3; perhaps TRBD2 as D (6 bases). The CDR3 has 13 residues. Per the germline V gene, CDR1 is MDHEN and CDR2 is SYDVKM. V was cut by 6 bases and J by 6 bases, with 13 bases left in between. CDR3 protein: CASRTGEADTQYF. The CDR3 region has the DNA TGTGCCAGCAGAACGGGAGAAGCGGATACGCAGTATTTT. Filled out from reference TRBV28 and TRBJ2-3, the complete variable domain reads DVKVTQSSRYLVKRTGEKVFLECVQDMDHENMFWYRQDPGLGLRLIYFSYDVKMKEKGDIPEGYSVSREKKERFSLILESASTNQTSMYLCASRTGEADTQYFGPGTRLTVL.

This clone was counted only a few times. The J gene is TRBJ2-5, the V gene TRBV14, with TRBD2 matching over 10 bases. CDR1 and CDR2 (germline): SGHDN, FVKESK. With V trimmed by 4 bases and J by 4 bases, 15 bases remained unmatched. CDR3 size: 18 residues. The CDR3 nucleotides read TGTGCCAGCAGCCCAGGAATTCTAGCGGGAGTCCGGGGAGAGACCCAGTACTTC. Protein product: CASSPGILAGVRGETQYF.

The rearrangement links TRBV9 to TRBJ2-3, with 11 bases matching TRBD2. Germline CDR1 SGDLS, CDR2 YYNGEE. The CDR3 is 16 residues long. Germline trimming cut 3 bases from V and 2 bases from J; bases unmatched to any gene: 5. CDR3 nucleotides: TGTGCCAGCAGCGCCCCACTAGCGGGAGTCACAGATACGCAGTATTTT. Translating gives CASSAPLAGVTDTQYF.

J is TRBJ2-2 and V is TRBV28; no reliable D call. This CDR3 is 13 amino acids long. V lost 9 bases and J lost 0, with 8 bases in between. CDR1 is MDHEN and CDR2 is SYDVKM in the germline V gene. The CDR3 bases are TGTGCCAGGGGCGGATCGAACACCGGGGAGCTGTTTTTT. Protein sequence: CARGGSNTGELFF. Drawing the rest from reference TRBV28 and TRBJ2-2, the complete variable domain is DVKVTQSSRYLVKRTGEKVFLECVQDMDHENMFWYRQDPGLGLRLIYFSYDVKMKEKGDIPEGYSVSREKKERFSLILESASTNQTSMYLCARGGSNTGELFFGEGSRLTVL.

The sample holds a few counts of this clone. J is TRBJ1-2 and V is TRBV6-5; D is unresolved. The CDR3 totals 14 residues. The V gene lost 8 bases and the J gene lost 5 bases, with 18 bases spanning the gap. Germline V gene lookup returns CDR1 MNHEY and CDR2 SVGAGI. The CDR3 sequence is CASLGDRRGYGYTF. CDR3 in DNA: TGTGCCAGCTTAGGCGACCGACGAGGTTATGGCTACACCTTC.

This clone was observed a single time. This chain connects TRBV28 to TRBJ2-5; TRBD2 matches 11 bases. The CDR3 consists of 16 residues. The germline CDR1 and CDR2 sequences are MDHEN and SYDVKM. With V trimmed by 5 bases and J by 5 bases, 10 bases remained unmatched. The DNA for the CDR3 is TGTGCCAGCAGTACCCATAGCGGGAGGGCCGGGGAGACCCAGTACTTC. It encodes CASSTHSGRAGETQYF. Complete variable domain (other parts from reference TRBV28 and TRBJ2-5): DVKVTQSSRYLVKRTGEKVFLECVQDMDHENMFWYRQDPGLGLRLIYFSYDVKMKEKGDIPEGYSVSREKKERFSLILESASTNQTSMYLCASSTHSGRAGETQYFGPGTRLLVL.

CDR3 sequence (DNA): TGTGCCAGCAGCCCGGACAGAGAGTATGAAAAACTGTTTTTT. It encodes CASSPDREYEKLFF. The rearrangement uses TRBV7-9 and TRBJ1-4; D perhaps matches TRBD1 (6 bases). Germline lookup yields CDR1 SEHNR and CDR2 FQNEAQ (reference sequence). Deletions cut 5 bases from V and 6 bases from J, with 13 bases between. The CDR3 sequence is 14 residues long.

This clone was picked up many times. The rearrangement links TRBV19 to TRBJ2-1, with 9 bases fitting TRBD2. There are 14 residues in the CDR3. V shed 7 bases, J shed 8 bases, and the junction held 9 bases outside the gene matches. Germline CDR1 and CDR2: LNHDA and SQIVND (reference sequence). The chain's CDR3 is CASKVGGRGDEQFF. The CDR3 DNA reads as TGTGCCAGTAAGGTGGGCGGGAGGGGGGATGAGCAGTTCTTC. The whole variable domain, remainder taken from reference TRBV19 and TRBJ2-1, is DGGITQSPKYLFRKEGQNVTLSCEQNLNHDAMYWYRQDPGQGLRLIYYSQIVNDFQKGDIAEGYSVSREKKESFPLTVTSAQKNPTAFYLCASKVGGRGDEQFFGPGTRLTVL.